The 25 T cell receptor beta chains below were found in one sample sequenced in a study of shared clonotypes between healthy human individuals. In the naive CD8 group, cells lacked CD45RO and were positively selected for CCR7, so terminally differentiated effector memory CD45RA+ cells were left out. Here immunoSEQ multiplex PCR was the method, and the copy in TCRdb shows in-frame clones only, minus some. The sample shows about 1,800,000 clones, roughly 95% of them seen only once. Input material: naive CD8+ T cells sorted from blood. The receptors originated from a man aged 18-30 years in good health.

The chain couples TRBV4-1 to TRBJ2-7; possible D gene TRBD1, 6 bases. Germline V CDR1 and CDR2: MGHRA, YSYEKL. CDR3 length equals 15 residues. V dropped 3 bases and J dropped 0 bases, with 12 bases sitting between them. CDR3 residues: CASSHLDSNSYEQYF. The CDR3 region has the DNA TGCGCCAGCAGCCACCTGGACAGCAACTCCTACGAGCAGTACTTC.

The genes are TRBV7-9 and TRBJ2-3, with 7 positions matching TRBD1. V lost 5 bases, J lost 0 bases, and 5 bases stayed unmatched. The CDR3 spans 15 residues. Germline V gene lookup returns CDR1 SEHNR and CDR2 FQNEAQ (reference sequence). The CDR3 protein is CASSMLQGSTDTQYF. CDR3 nucleotide sequence: TGTGCCAGCAGCATGCTACAGGGGAGCACAGATACGCAGTATTTT.

The rearrangement links TRBV2 to TRBJ1-4, with 8 bases lining up with TRBD1. From germline, CDR1 is SNHLY and CDR2 FYNNEI. V was pared by 0 bases and J by 6 bases, with 12 bases of the junction left unmatched. The CDR3 length is 18 residues. The CDR3 protein is CASSEADRDTTEDEKLFF. The CDR3 DNA reads as TGTGCCAGCAGTGAAGCGGACAGGGACACGACAGAGGATGAAAAACTGTTTTTT. Based on the CDR3 plus reference TRBV2 and TRBJ1-4, the full variable domain is EPEVTQTPSHQVTQMGQEVILRCVPISNHLYFYWYRQILGQKVEFLVSFYNNEISEKSEIFDDQFSVERPDGSNFTLKIRSTKLEDSAMYFCASSEADRDTTEDEKLFFGSGTQLSVL.

This chain connects TRBV6-5 to TRBJ2-7, with 9 bases matching TRBD1. The ends lost 5 bases at V and 7 bases at J; junction bases unmatched: 6. The V gene's germline CDR1 is MNHEY and CDR2 SVGAGI. There are 13 residues in the CDR3. CDR3 sequence reads: CASSPGTGLEQYF. CDR3 DNA: TGTGCCAGCAGTCCAGGGACAGGGCTGGAGCAGTACTTC.

On this clone itself: Other nucleotide sequences from this sample produce the same CDR3. This sequence joins TRBV4-1 and TRBJ2-7, with no clear D. Germline V CDR1 and CDR2: MGHRA, YSYEKL. The CDR3 covers 13 residues. V was clipped by 0 bases and J by 2 bases, with 5 bases between them. The CDR3, as DNA: TGCGCCAGCAGCCAAGACAGAGCCTACGAGCAGTACTTC. Protein: CASSQDRAYEQYF.

This chain links TRBV5-1 with TRBJ2-2; 8 bases align to TRBD1. Germline CDR1 SGHRS, CDR2 YFSETQ. With 0 bases clipped from V and 1 base from J, the junction kept 14 bases outside the gene matches. The CDR3 is 20 amino acids. The CDR3, as DNA: TGCGCCAGCAGCTTGGTGGCGGGACAGGACTTTAATTTGAACACCGGGGAGCTGTTTTTT. Translation gives CASSLVAGQDFNLNTGELFF.

In nucleotides, the CDR3 is TGTGCCTGGGGCCCCGGGACAGGGGCAACTGAAGCTTTCTTT. Amino acid sequence: CAWGPGTGATEAFF. The chain carries TRBV30 and TRBJ1-1, with 10 bases lining up with TRBD1. The CDR3 covers 14 residues. Germline loops: CDR1 GTSNPN, CDR2 SVGIG (reference sequence). V was clipped by 5 bases and J by 5 bases; unmatched bases: 8. The complete variable domain, with remaining parts taken from reference TRBV30 and TRBJ1-1, reads SQTIHQWPATLVQPVGSPLSLECTVEGTSNPNLYWYRQAAGRGLQLLFYSVGIGQISSEVPQNLSASRPQDRQFILSSKKLLLSDSGFYLCAWGPGTGATEAFFGQGTRLTVV.

This clone has only one observation. This CDR3 is also generated by other DNA sequences in the sample. The CDR3: CASSQERYQETQYF. The CDR3 coding sequence is TGCGCCAGCAGCCAAGAGAGGTACCAAGAGACCCAGTACTTC. The chain is built from TRBV4-1 and TRBJ2-5; D is unclear. Between the trimmed V and J ends, which lost 0 bases and 0 bases, there was a span of 5 bases. The germline CDR1 and CDR2 sequences are MGHRA and YSYEKL. The CDR3 is 14 residues long.

This sequence joins TRBV5-4 and TRBJ2-7, with unresolved D. V dropped 1 base and J dropped 5 bases, with 10 bases sitting between them. CDR3 length equals 13 residues. Germline CDR1 SGHNT, CDR2 YYREEE (reference sequence). This CDR3 reads CASSLIGQDEQYF. The CDR3 DNA follows: TGTGCCAGCAGCTTGATCGGCCAGGACGAGCAGTACTTC.

The chain links TRBV9 to TRBJ2-1, with no clear D. Trimming stripped 3 bases from V and 0 bases from J, with 10 bases between. This CDR3 has 15 amino acids. From germline, CDR1 is SGDLS and CDR2 YYNGEE. The CDR3 region is CASSGVRSSYNEQFF. The CDR3 nucleotides read TGTGCCAGCAGCGGAGTACGGAGCTCCTACAATGAGCAGTTCTTC.

The genes are TRBV19 and TRBJ2-3; TRBD2 matches 11 bases. Losses at the gene ends were 6 bases for V and 2 bases for J; bases not matched to a gene: 4. Germline V gives CDR1 LNHDA, CDR2 SQIVND (reference sequence). The CDR3 length is 15 residues. The CDR3 DNA follows: TGTGCCAGTAGCCCGACTAGCGGGGACACAGATACGCAGTATTTT. It is translated as CASSPTSGDTDTQYF.

The chain is built from TRBV11-2 and TRBJ2-7, with 7 positions matching TRBD2. The CDR3 is 14 amino acids. V lost 4 bases and J lost 1; bases outside the gene matches: 4. In germline, CDR1 is SGHAT, CDR2 FQNNGV. The CDR3, as DNA: TGTGCCAGCAGCTGGGAGGGATCTTCCTACGAGCAGTACTTC. Protein: CASSWEGSSYEQYF. Together with reference TRBV11-2 and TRBJ2-7, the CDR3 gives the full variable domain: EAGVAQSPRYKIIEKRQSVAFWCNPISGHATLYWYQQILGQGPKLLIQFQNNGVVDDSQLPKDRFSAERLKGVDSTLKIQPAKLEDSAVYLCASSWEGSSYEQYFGPGTRLTVT.

V gene TRBV9 combines with J gene TRBJ1-5; 8 positions agree with TRBD1. With 0 bases clipped from V and 2 bases from J, the junction kept 7 bases outside the gene matches. The germline V gene has CDR1 SGDLS and CDR2 YYNGEE. The CDR3 sequence is 17 residues long. CDR3 sequence: CASSVEWTGPGNQPQHF. DNA for the CDR3: TGTGCCAGCAGCGTAGAGTGGACAGGGCCGGGCAATCAGCCCCAGCATTTT.

The chain has TRBV18 and TRBJ1-3; 11 positions agree with TRBD1. J lost 2 bases, V lost 0 bases, and 0 bases had no gene match. The V gene's germline CDR1 is KGHSH and CDR2 LQKENI. The length of the CDR3 is 16 residues. CDR3 protein: CASSPPGQGAGNTIYF. The DNA for the CDR3 is TGTGCCAGCTCACCACCGGGACAGGGGGCTGGAAACACCATATATTTT.

The rearrangement links TRBV27 to TRBJ2-7, with D perhaps TRBD1 (6 bases). Germline lookup yields CDR1 MNHEY and CDR2 SMNVEV (reference sequence). Trimming removed 4 bases from V and 4 bases from J, with 17 bases in between. The length of the CDR3 is 15 residues. CDR3 coding DNA: TGTGCCAGCAGTTCGTCCGAGACAGGAGGTTACGAGCAGTACTTC. The encoded protein is CASSSSETGGYEQYF.

The rearrangement uses TRBV4-1 and TRBJ2-7; D may be TRBD2 (6 bases). Germline-derived CDR1 and CDR2 are MGHRA and YSYEKL. The V and J ends lost 4 bases and 4 bases respectively, with 17 bases between them. The CDR3 covers 15 residues. CDR3 residues: CASSPEGGRAYEQYF. CDR3 in DNA: TGCGCCAGCAGCCCCGAGGGAGGTAGGGCGTACGAGCAGTACTTC.

The chain combines TRBV27 with TRBJ2-7; 10 bases line up with TRBD2. The CDR3 totals 15 residues. From germline, CDR1 is MNHEY and CDR2 SMNVEV (reference sequence). V shed 3 bases and J 2 bases; nucleotides not matched to a gene: 4. Here the CDR3 DNA reads TGTGCCAGCAGTTTGAGCGGGGGGGTGCCCTACGAGCAGTACTTC. The encoded protein is CASSLSGGVPYEQYF.

The V call is TRBV30, the J call TRBJ2-5; D might be TRBD1 (7 bases). V was cut by 5 bases and J by 4 bases, with 14 bases left in between. CDR3 size: 13 residues. Germline V CDR1 and CDR2: GTSNPN, SVGIG (reference sequence). The CDR3 spells CAWETGTGETQYF. The CDR3 DNA reads TGTGCCTGGGAGACAGGGACTGGAGAGACCCAGTACTTC.

This chain uses TRBV9 with TRBJ2-1; possible D gene TRBD1, 5 bases. Germline lookup yields CDR1 SGDLS and CDR2 YYNGEE. The CDR3 contains 12 residues. The ends were cut back, 4 bases at V and 6 bases at J, with 8 bases in the middle. The CDR3 here is CASSPRANEQFF. DNA of the CDR3: TGTGCCAGCAGCCCCAGGGCCAATGAGCAGTTCTTC.

The V call is TRBV27, the J call TRBJ2-5; perhaps TRBD2 as D (5 bases). V was cut by 2 bases and J by 3 bases, with 16 bases left in between. This CDR3 is 16 amino acids long. Germline CDR1 is MNHEY and CDR2 is SMNVEV (reference sequence). CDR3 bases: TGTGCCAGCAGTTTAAACCCGGGCCTAGCTGAAGAGACCCAGTACTTC. Translation: CASSLNPGLAEETQYF.

This chain uses TRBV28 with TRBJ2-5; 8 nucleotides line up with TRBD1. The V gene end was trimmed by 5 bases and the J gene end by 5 bases; junction bases not matched to a gene: 7. The CDR3 runs to 14 residues. Germline V gene sequence: CDR1 MDHEN, CDR2 SYDVKM. The chain's CDR3 is CASSGQGPSETQYF. CDR3 nucleotide sequence: TGTGCCAGCAGTGGACAGGGTCCGTCGGAGACCCAGTACTTC. Full variable domain (remainder filled in from reference TRBV28 and TRBJ2-5): DVKVTQSSRYLVKRTGEKVFLECVQDMDHENMFWYRQDPGLGLRLIYFSYDVKMKEKGDIPEGYSVSREKKERFSLILESASTNQTSMYLCASSGQGPSETQYFGPGTRLLVL.

The genes are TRBV4-1 and TRBJ2-5, with D possibly matching TRBD2 (5 bases). This CDR3 has 14 amino acids. Germline V gene sequence: CDR1 MGHRA, CDR2 YSYEKL. V lost 3 bases and J lost 6, with 14 bases in between. The DNA for the CDR3 is TGCGCCAGCAGCCAGGAGCCCGGGGAGAAGACCCAGTACTTC. The encoded protein is CASSQEPGEKTQYF.

V usage is TRBV6-5 and J usage is TRBJ1-2; D is perhaps TRBD1 (5 bases). The germline V and J ends were trimmed by 4 bases and 7 bases, with 16 bases remaining between them. The germline V gene has CDR1 MNHEY and CDR2 SVGAGI. The CDR3 contains 14 residues. The CDR3 reads CASSSYTGSGGYTF. CDR3 coding DNA: TGTGCCAGCAGTTCCTATACAGGATCCGGTGGCTACACCTTC.

V and J are TRBV29-1 and TRBJ2-1, with TRBD1 identical over 9 bases. Germline V gives CDR1 SQVTM, CDR2 ANQGSEA. V lost 6 bases to trimming and J lost 4 bases; unmatched junction nucleotides: 4. The CDR3 is made up of 13 amino acids. This chain's CDR3 is CSVGQGHYNEQFF. Written as DNA, the CDR3 is TGCAGCGTGGGACAGGGCCATTACAATGAGCAGTTCTTC.

The chain employs TRBV5-1 and TRBJ2-3; no reliable D call. The germline V gene has CDR1 SGHRS and CDR2 YFSETQ. V gave up 4 bases and J gave up 1 base, with 7 bases separating them. The CDR3 is 13 residues long. Here the CDR3 reads CASSAAGTDTQYF. As DNA, the CDR3 is TGCGCCAGCAGCGCGGCGGGCACAGATACGCAGTATTTT.